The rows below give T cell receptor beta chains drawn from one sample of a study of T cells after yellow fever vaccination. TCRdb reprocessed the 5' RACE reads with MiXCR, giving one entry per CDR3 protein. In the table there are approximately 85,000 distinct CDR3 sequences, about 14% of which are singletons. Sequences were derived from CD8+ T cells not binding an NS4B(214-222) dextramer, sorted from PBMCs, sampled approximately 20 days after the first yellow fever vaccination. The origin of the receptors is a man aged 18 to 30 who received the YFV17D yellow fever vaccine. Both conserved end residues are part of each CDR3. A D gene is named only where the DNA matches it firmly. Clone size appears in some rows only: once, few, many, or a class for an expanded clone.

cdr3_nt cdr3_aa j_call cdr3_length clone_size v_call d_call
TGTGCCAGCAGCCAAGCGGGCAGGGGCACACAGAACACCGGGGAGCTGTTTTTT CASSQAGRGTQNTGELFF TRBJ2-2 18 - TRBV4-2 -
TGCAGTGCTAGGGAACAGGGGGCTGGCAATCAGCCCCAGCATTTT CSAREQGAGNQPQHF TRBJ1-5 15 - TRBV20-1 TRBD1
TGTGCCAGCAGTTTTAGCGGGGGCGGTTACAATGAGCAGTTCTTC CASSFSGGGYNEQFF TRBJ2-1 15 few TRBV6-2/TRBV6-3 TRBD2
TGTGCCAGCAGTTCAGGAGGGGCTAGCACAGATACGCAGTATTTT CASSSGGASTDTQYF TRBJ2-3 15 few TRBV9 -
TGTGCCAGCAGTTTGGGCGGGGGGGATGGCTACACCTTC CASSLGGGDGYTF TRBJ1-2 13 - TRBV12-3/TRBV12-4 -
TGCGCCAGCAGCCAAACCTACGAGCAGTACTTC CASSQTYEQYF TRBJ2-7 11 - TRBV4-1 -
TGTGCTAGTGGTTCCCCTACCCTAGCCAAAAACATTCAGTACTTC CASGSPTLAKNIQYF TRBJ2-4 15 - TRBV12-5 -
TGTGCCAGCAGCTTAGCTAGCAGCTACAATGAGCAGTTCTTC CASSLASSYNEQFF TRBJ2-1 14 few TRBV11-3 -
TGTGCCAGCAGGCGATACACCCTCGATCCTGCGACAGGAAACTATGGCTACACCTTC CASRRYTLDPATGNYGYTF TRBJ1-2 19 few TRBV28 -
TGTGCCAGCAGCCCTCTAGCGGGGGGGCCGCGAGATACGCAGTATTTT CASSPLAGGPRDTQYF TRBJ2-3 16 few TRBV7-8 TRBD2
TGTGCCACCAGTGATCCTACACAGGGGCTCGAGCAGTTCTTC CATSDPTQGLEQFF TRBJ2-1 14 few TRBV24-1 TRBD1
TGTGCCAGCAGCTTAGGTTGGGACCCAAGCAATGAGCAGTTCTTC CASSLGWDPSNEQFF TRBJ2-1 15 few TRBV7-9 -
TGCGCCAGCAGCCATAGCAGAGATCAGCCCCAGCATTTT CASSHSRDQPQHF TRBJ1-5 13 - TRBV4-1 -
TGTGCCAGCAGCCAAGACGGTAGCTCCTACGAGCAGTACTTC CASSQDGSSYEQYF TRBJ2-7 14 - TRBV6-1 -
TGTGCCAGCAGTGACAGGGATCAGGAAGATACGCAGTATTTT CASSDRDQEDTQYF TRBJ2-3 14 many TRBV12-3/TRBV12-4 TRBD1